These 17 T cell receptor beta chains were sequenced from one sample in a study of STAT5B mutations in CD4+ large granular lymphocyte leukemia. Using immunoSEQ multiplex PCR, the repertoire was profiled, and TCRdb retains in-frame clones only, with some absent. This sample has 950 to 1,500 clones, with roughly 80% found just once. The specimen was PBMCs. All receptors come from a man between 65 and 79 years old with CD4+ T-cell large granular lymphocyte leukemia.

This chain connects TRBV4-1 to TRBJ1-4; D ambiguous. Looked up from germline, CDR1 is MGHRA and CDR2 is YSYEKL. The V end was cut by 4 bases, the J end by 3 bases, with 15 bases between. The CDR3 spans 16 residues. CDR3 DNA: TGCGCCAGCAGCCCCTCTCTCGGCTGGTCTAATGAAAAACTGTTTTTT. This gives the protein CASSPSLGWSNEKLFF.

V and J are TRBV11-2 and TRBJ1-6; possibly TRBD1 for D (5 bases). CDR1 SGHAT and CDR2 FQNNGV come from the germline V gene. The CDR3 consists of 12 residues. Trimming stripped 0 bases from V and 13 bases from J, with 7 bases between. The CDR3 loop reads CASSLDQGPLHF. CDR3 DNA: TGTGCCAGCAGCTTAGATCAGGGTCCCCTCCACTTT.

This clone was detected a few times. The chain is built from TRBV7-6 and TRBJ1-2, with D unclear. CDR1 is SGHVS, CDR2 FNYEAQ, per germline. CDR3 length: 13 residues. Between the trimmed V and J ends, which lost 4 bases and 4 bases, there was a span of 10 bases. CDR3 loop: CASSSRKTYGYTF. The CDR3 DNA is TGTGCCAGCAGCTCTCGAAAGACCTATGGCTACACCTTC.

This clone was detected only once. The chain combines TRBV29-1 with TRBJ2-5, with 11 nucleotides matching TRBD1. The germline CDR1 and CDR2 sequences are SQVTM and ANQGSEA. After removal of 7 bases from V and 4 bases from J, the junction contained 2 bases not matched to a gene. The CDR3 covers 12 residues. DNA for the CDR3: TGCAGCGCGGACAGGGGGCGAGAGACCCAGTACTTC. Translated, it gives CSADRGRETQYF.

This chain uses TRBV7-9 with TRBJ1-1; unclear D gene. V was clipped by 1 base and J by 0 bases, with 9 bases between them. Germline V gene sequence: CDR1 SEHNR, CDR2 FQNEAQ (reference sequence). This CDR3 is 15 amino acids long. CDR3 in amino acids: CASSLVQVMNTEAFF. In DNA, the CDR3 is TGTGCCAGCAGCTTAGTTCAGGTTATGAACACTGAAGCTTTCTTT.

The chain has TRBV5-4 and TRBJ1-3, with D perhaps matching TRBD1 (6 bases). Germline V gene lookup returns CDR1 SGHNT and CDR2 YYREEE (reference sequence). V dropped 3 bases and J dropped 3 bases, with 13 bases sitting between them. The CDR3 is 15 amino acids. CDR3: CASSYTGKIGNTIYF. The CDR3 DNA reads as TGTGCCAGCAGCTATACAGGGAAGATTGGAAACACCATATATTTT. The full variable domain, completed using reference TRBV5-4 and TRBJ1-3, is ETGVTQSPTHLIKTRGQQVTLRCSSQSGHNTVSWYQQALGQGPQFIFQYYREEENGRGNFPPRFSGLQFPNYSSELNVNALELDDSALYLCASSYTGKIGNTIYFGEGSWLTVV.

The chain carries TRBV6-5 and TRBJ1-5, with 8 bases aligning to TRBD1. Germline V gene lookup returns CDR1 MNHEY and CDR2 SVGAGI. V dropped 5 bases and J dropped 6; count of bases not matched to a gene: 9. The CDR3 length is 15 residues. This CDR3 reads CASSPAQGAGQPQHF. CDR3 in DNA: TGTGCCAGCAGTCCAGCCCAGGGGGCAGGTCAGCCCCAGCATTTT.

The chain recombines TRBV7-2 with TRBJ1-1, with D perhaps matching TRBD1 (6 bases). CDR3 length equals 17 residues. Per germline, CDR1 SGHTA and CDR2 FQGNSA. V was clipped by 5 bases and J by 4 bases, with 23 bases between them. Written as DNA, the CDR3 is TGTGCCAGCAGCACCTATGGGGCTTGGGGGGCGGGCACTGAAGCTTTCTTT. Its protein product is CASSTYGAWGAGTEAFF.

The rearrangement links TRBV19 to TRBJ1-3; the D is unclear. This CDR3 comprises 15 residues. CDR1 is LNHDA and CDR2 is SQIVND in the germline V gene (reference sequence). Deletions cut 6 bases from V and 1 base from J, with 13 bases between. This CDR3 reads CASSRGSVSGNTIYF. The CDR3 DNA follows: TGTGCCAGTAGCCGCGGGAGCGTTTCTGGAAACACCATATATTTT.

DNA of the CDR3: TGTGCCAGCAGCTTAGCCTGGGCGGCCACTAGCACAGATACGCAGTATTTT. It codes for CASSLAWAATSTDTQYF. The gene calls are TRBV7-2 and TRBJ2-3; D is uncertain. Germline V gene lookup returns CDR1 SGHTA and CDR2 FQGNSA. This CDR3 comprises 17 residues. Trimming took off 0 bases at V and 0 bases at J, with 13 bases between the two ends.

This rearrangement joins TRBV11-2 to TRBJ2-1; 7 positions agree with TRBD1. Germline V gives CDR1 SGHAT, CDR2 FQNNGV. V lost 5 bases and J lost 6; bases outside the gene matches: 7. The CDR3 has 14 amino acids. The CDR3 region has the DNA TGTGCCAGCAGCCCCAACCGACAGGGCAATGAGCAGTTCTTC. It is translated as CASSPNRQGNEQFF. The full variable domain, completed using reference TRBV11-2 and TRBJ2-1, is EAGVAQSPRYKIIEKRQSVAFWCNPISGHATLYWYQQILGQGPKLLIQFQNNGVVDDSQLPKDRFSAERLKGVDSTLKIQPAKLEDSAVYLCASSPNRQGNEQFFGPGTRLTVL.

This sequence joins TRBV11-3 and TRBJ1-2, with TRBD1 as a possible D gene (6 bases). The CDR3 covers 19 residues. Germline values: CDR1 SGHNT, CDR2 YENEEA. V shed 4 bases and J shed 2 bases, with 26 bases lying between them. CDR3 nucleotides: TGTGCCAGCAGCTCAACCTTTTGGGGGGCGCATCTAAGAAACTATGGCTACACCTTC. Its protein product is CASSSTFWGAHLRNYGYTF. The whole variable domain, filled in from reference TRBV11-3 and TRBJ1-2, reads EAGVVQSPRYKIIEKKQPVAFWCNPISGHNTLYWYLQNLGQGPELLIRYENEEAVDDSQLPKDRFSAERLKGVDSTLKIQPAELGDSAVYLCASSSTFWGAHLRNYGYTFGSGTRLTVV.

The chain has TRBV7-2 and TRBJ2-3; perhaps TRBD2 as D (5 bases). Trimming stripped 9 bases from V and 5 bases from J, with 21 bases between. This CDR3 spans 15 amino acids. CDR1 and CDR2 from the germline V gene are SGHTA and FQGNSA. CDR3 loop: CARTIIRGYGDTQYF. The CDR3, as DNA: TGTGCCAGGACTATTATACGTGGATACGGAGATACGCAGTATTTT.

The genes are TRBV6-5 and TRBJ2-3; 10 nucleotides line up with TRBD2. The CDR3 has 14 amino acids. Per the germline V gene, CDR1 is MNHEY and CDR2 is SVGAGI. J was trimmed by 4 bases and V by 11 bases; bases with no gene match: 9. The CDR3 bases are TGTGCCGGGCGCTCTAGCGGGGGATCAGATACGCAGTATTTT. It translates to CAGRSSGGSDTQYF.

The V gene is TRBV7-2, the J gene TRBJ2-7; D gene uncertain. Trimming cost V 2 bases and J 3 bases, with 5 bases left between them. The CDR3 loop spans 12 amino acids. Germline values: CDR1 SGHTA, CDR2 FQGNSA. CDR3 in DNA: TGTGCCAGCAGCTTATCAAACTACGAGCAGTACTTC. This gives the protein CASSLSNYEQYF.

The CDR3 loop is CASSPRGFTQYF. DNA of the CDR3: TGTGCCAGCTCACCGAGGGGTTTTACGCAGTATTTT. The rearrangement uses TRBV18 and TRBJ2-3; D might be TRBD1 or TRBD2, each matching 5 bases. The germline CDR1 and CDR2 sequences are KGHSH and LQKENI. CDR3 size: 12 residues. The germline V and J ends were trimmed by 3 bases and 8 bases, with 9 bases remaining between them.

V is TRBV10-3 and J is TRBJ1-1, with D possibly being TRBD1 (6 bases). V was pared by 6 bases and J by 3 bases, with 11 bases between. In germline, CDR1 is ENHRY, CDR2 SYGVKD. The CDR3 sequence is 13 residues long. The CDR3 region is CAIRRDTDTEAFF. The CDR3 DNA reads TGTGCCATCAGGCGGGACACTGACACTGAAGCTTTCTTT.